This T cell receptor (beta chain) was captured in a study of cytomegalovirus exposure and HLA in healthy donors. For this clone: The antigen remains undetermined.

PCR primers comprised 60 Vbeta and 13 Jbeta primers. TCRdb's copy holds only in-frame clones and misses some; the assay was immunoSEQ multiplex PCR. The sample holds just over 80,000 clones. In germline, CDR1 is SGHVS, CDR2 FNYEAQ. The CDR3 contains 15 residues. V lost 4 bases to trimming and J lost 3 bases; unmatched junction nucleotides: 5. Study findings and constraints: Cytomegalovirus status was reportedly diagnosed by the classifier with high sensitivity and specificity.

The sample comprised PBMCs. The TCR sequence derives from a woman in her twenties or thirties in good health and CMV-seronegative. The chain employs TRBV7-6 and TRBJ1-4; 7 nucleotides align to TRBD1. DNA of the CDR3: TGTGCCAGCAGCTCCACAGGGGCGGCTAATGAAAAACTGTTTTTT. Residues: CASSSTGAANEKLFF.